This T cell receptor (beta chain) was profiled in a study of blood T cells in healthy people across ages. V was trimmed by 6 bases and J by 6 bases, leaving 17 bases between them. This CDR3 contains 15 residues. CDR1 and CDR2 from the germline V gene are MNHNS and SASEGT. Primers used in a second PCR of about 7 to 12 cycles were a sample-barcoded 5' primer and a J-beta primer mix. TCRdb processed the 5' RACE reads anew with MiXCR; each CDR3 protein has one entry. The sample lists approximately 1.5 million distinct CDR3 sequences; roughly 30% were seen once. The receptor was isolated from a woman younger than 45 in good health. The genes are TRBV6-1 and TRBJ1-4; D possibly corresponds to TRBD1 (5 bases). Sequencing was done on a sample of blood. CDR3 region: CASSQTGTSDEKLFF. In DNA, the CDR3 is TGTGCCAGCAGCCAAACCGGGACCTCTGATGAAAAACTGTTTTTT.